The 4 T cell receptor beta chains given below trace back to one sample, sequenced in a study of blood T cell repertoires in COVID-19 (dated by TCRdb to 2020 to 2021). Libraries came from the immunoSEQ multiplex PCR assay. Not all clones reach the TCRdb copy of this immuneACCESS table, which keeps in-frame sequences only. Checked studies attribute under half of the gap to unresolved V genes and leave the rest unexplained. In this sample the table shows a few hundred thousand clones, approximately 86% of which occur a single time. The ten largest clones add up to about 3% of the sample. Material for sequencing was peripheral blood. All receptors come from a woman under 30 with acute or convalescent COVID-19.

The V and J genes are TRBV18 and TRBJ2-2; 10 positions agree with TRBD2. Germline values: CDR1 KGHSH, CDR2 LQKENI. The CDR3 totals 16 residues. Trimming at V came to 6 bases and at J to 2 bases, leaving 6 bases not matched to a gene. CDR3 DNA sequence: TGTGCCAGCTCCCCTATAGCGGGAGGTAACACCGGGGAGCTGTTTTTT. This sequence encodes CASSPIAGGNTGELFF. Full variable domain (rest looked up from reference TRBV18 and TRBJ2-2): NAGVMQNPRHLVRRRGQEARLRCSPMKGHSHVYWYRQLPEEGLKFMVYLQKENIIDESGMPKERFSAEFPKEGPSILRIQQVVRGDSAAYFCASSPIAGGNTGELFFGEGSRLTVL.

Written as DNA, the CDR3 is TGTGCCAGCAGCTTAACCACGGGTAGCGGCCAAGAGACCCAGTACTTC. It encodes CASSLTTGSGQETQYF. The chain joins TRBV7-2 to TRBJ2-5; a weak D match, TRBD2 (6 bases). The CDR3 is 16 residues long. Germline V gene data show CDR1 as SGHTA and CDR2 as FQGNSA. Trimming stripped 2 bases from V and 1 base from J, with 14 bases between.

The chain joins TRBV5-1 to TRBJ2-1, with 8 bases that match TRBD1. CDR1 is SGHRS, CDR2 YFSETQ, per germline. The CDR3 sequence is 15 residues long. J lost 6 bases, V lost 0 bases, and 5 bases had no gene match. The CDR3 nucleotides read TGCGCCAGCAGCTTGGCCCGGACAGGGACCAATGAGCAGTTCTTC. Amino acid sequence: CASSLARTGTNEQFF.

The CDR3 DNA follows: TGCAGTGCTAGTCTCCCCCCCGGGACTAGCGGGAGTAAATCCTACGAGCAGTACTTC. Protein sequence: CSASLPPGTSGSKSYEQYF. This sequence joins TRBV20-1 and TRBJ2-7; TRBD2 matches at 14 bases. The V gene's germline CDR1 is DFQATT and CDR2 SNEGSKA (reference sequence). The CDR3 has 19 amino acids. Trimming cost V 3 bases and J 1 base; bases outside gene matches: 14.